The rows below give T cell receptor beta chains drawn from one sample of a study of blood T cell repertoires in COVID-19. Measured with immunoSEQ multiplex PCR; TCRdb has only the in-frame clones, and not every one. The sample consists of around 170,000 clones, around four fifths of them appearing once. The sample taken for sequencing was peripheral blood. Receptors originate from a man aged 25 to 45 with active or convalescent COVID-19. CDR3s include the opening cysteine and the closing phenylalanine or tryptophan. D genes are given only for firm matches. Clone size is stated in some rows and not others, as once, few, many or a class when expanded.

.	.	TRBV30	TRBJ1-2	TGTGCCTGGAGTGTACCCGGTTATGGCTACACCTTC	CAWSVPGYGYTF
.	few	TRBV10-2	TRBJ1-3	TGCGCCAGCAACGACAGGAGCTCTGGAAACACCATATATTTT	CASNDRSSGNTIYF
.	.	TRBV5-1	TRBJ2-7	TGCGCCAGCAAGGAAGGAGACTCCCACGAGCAGTACTTC	CASKEGDSHEQYF
.	.	TRBV5-1	TRBJ1-1	TGCGCCAGCAGCTTGGGGGGGCAGAACACTGAAGCTTTCTTT	CASSLGGQNTEAFF
.	.	TRBV10-3	TRBJ1-1	TGTGCCATCAGTGACAGTGACAGAGTTAACACTGAAGCTTTCTTT	CAISDSDRVNTEAFF
.	.	TRBV12-3/TRBV12-4	TRBJ2-7	TGTGCCAGCAGTACTGCCGGGACTTACGAGCAGTACTTC	CASSTAGTYEQYF
TRBD1	.	TRBV5-1	TRBJ1-2	TGCGCCAGCAGCACCAACAGGGGCGCTAACTATGGCTACACCTTC	CASSTNRGANYGYTF
.	.	TRBV6-5	TRBJ1-1	TGTGCCAGCAGTATAGGCAGGGGAAACACTGAAGCTTTCTTT	CASSIGRGNTEAFF
TRBD1	few	TRBV18	TRBJ1-1	TGTGCCAGCTCACCTCCGACAGGGCCTGGGGACACTGAAGCTTTCTTT	CASSPPTGPGDTEAFF
.	.	TRBV4-1	TRBJ1-1	TGCGCCAGCAGCCAAGCCGTCACAGACACTGAAGCTTTCTTT	CASSQAVTDTEAFF
TRBD1	once	TRBV27	TRBJ1-4	TGTGCCAGCAGTGCCTATGGACAGGCTGGACCCTTCCTGGAAAAACTGTTTTTT	CASSAYGQAGPFLEKLFF
TRBD2	.	TRBV3-1/TRBV3-2	TRBJ2-6	TGTGCCAGCAGCCCGGCGGGCGGGGGGGCCTCTGGGGCCAACGTCCTGACTTTC	CASSPAGGGASGANVLTF
.	once	TRBV6-6	TRBJ1-5	TGTGCCAGCAGTACGACTGAGAGCAATCAGCCCCAGCATTTT	CASSTTESNQPQHF